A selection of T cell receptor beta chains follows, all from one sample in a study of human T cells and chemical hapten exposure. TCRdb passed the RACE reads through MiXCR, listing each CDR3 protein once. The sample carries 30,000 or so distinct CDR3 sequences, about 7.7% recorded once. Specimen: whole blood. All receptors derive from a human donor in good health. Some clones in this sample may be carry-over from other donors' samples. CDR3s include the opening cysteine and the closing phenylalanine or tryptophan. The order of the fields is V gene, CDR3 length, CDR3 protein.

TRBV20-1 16 CSARDLSKTSTDTQYF
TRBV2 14 CAKDSGRAGETQYF
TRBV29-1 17 CSVEGFDQDLMNTEAFF
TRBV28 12 CASSLNSGEEFF
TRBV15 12 CATSSWGGKAFF
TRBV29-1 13 CSVEGQGQETQYF
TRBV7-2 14 CASMKGPTTDTQYF
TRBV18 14 CASSQGQSYTEAFF
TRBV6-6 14 CASSPTGTDSPLHF
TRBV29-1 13 CSVHNGFTGELFF
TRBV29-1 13 CSAQTGMRNTIYF
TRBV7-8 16 CASSEGQGAAGNGYTF
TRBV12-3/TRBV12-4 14 CASSFRIGWTEAFF
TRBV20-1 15 CSARGTAGGDTEAFF
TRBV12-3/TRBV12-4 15 CASRSGTSSYNEQFF
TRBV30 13 CAWAGPNTDTQYF
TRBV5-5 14 CASSPIGVQETQYF
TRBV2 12 CASRYSTDTQYF
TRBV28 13 CASSSFLNQPQHF
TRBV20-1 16 CSARADGSSYNSPLHF
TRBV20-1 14 CSNPGQGRNTEAFF
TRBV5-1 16 CASSLEAGSSGNTIYF
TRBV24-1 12 CATSDRGQPQHF
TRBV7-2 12 CASSVGGTEAFF
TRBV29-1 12 CSVGAANTEAFF
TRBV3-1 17 CASSQESGTVSHNEQFF
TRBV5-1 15 CASSPGTGAGQPQHF
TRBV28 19 CASSPLAGVNFFEADTQYF
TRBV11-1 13 CASSQRGTDTQYF
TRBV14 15 CASSQEGRQREKLFF